One sample yielded the 7 T cell receptor beta chains listed below, sequenced in a study of neoadjuvant anti-PD-1 for oral cavity cancer. Sample time point: after neoadjuvant nivolumab, at surgical resection. Measured with immunoSEQ multiplex PCR; TCRdb has only the in-frame clones, and not every one. Of some 33,000 clones in the sample, about 80% were seen once. Source: PBMCs, taken after nivolumab (anti-PD-1) treatment. All receptors come from a person aged 35-79 years with oral cavity squamous cell carcinoma.

The V and J genes are TRBV7-2 and TRBJ1-4; weak D call: TRBD1 (5 bases). Germline CDR1 SGHTA, CDR2 FQGNSA. The CDR3 covers 15 residues. With 3 bases removed from V and 0 bases from J, the gap between germline ends came to 8 bases. The chain's CDR3 is CASSFQGSTNEKLFF. Here the CDR3 DNA reads TGTGCCAGCAGCTTCCAGGGATCAACTAATGAAAAACTGTTTTTT.

J is TRBJ2-7 and V is TRBV10-3; D possibly corresponds to TRBD1 (6 bases). Trimming removed 7 bases from V and 2 bases from J, with 6 bases in between. Germline values: CDR1 ENHRY, CDR2 SYGVKD. This CDR3 region has 11 residues. In DNA form, the CDR3 reads TGTGCCATCAAGGGGGCCTACGAGCAGTACTTC. Its protein product is CAIKGAYEQYF.

This chain joins TRBV5-6 and TRBJ2-3, with D unclear. The CDR3 runs to 13 residues. The ends were cut back, 5 bases at V and 0 bases at J, with 7 bases in the middle. Germline assignment: CDR1 SGHDT and CDR2 YYEEEE. The CDR3 here is CASSPSSTDTQYF. In DNA, the CDR3 is TGTGCCAGCAGTCCCTCTAGCACAGATACGCAGTATTTT. Combining the CDR3 with reference TRBV5-6 and TRBJ2-3 gives the whole variable domain DAGVTQSPTHLIKTRGQQVTLRCSPKSGHDTVSWYQQALGQGPQFIFQYYEEEERQRGNFPDRFSGHQFPNYSSELNVNALLLGDSALYLCASSPSSTDTQYFGPGTRLTVL.

V and J are TRBV28 and TRBJ1-5, with D possibly being TRBD1 (6 bases). The V gene's germline CDR1 is MDHEN and CDR2 SYDVKM. V lost 3 bases and J lost 1, with 13 bases in between. The CDR3 contains 16 residues. The DNA of the CDR3 is TGTGCCAGCAGTTTCTCACAGGGCAACAGCAATCAGCCCCAGCATTTT. Translated, it gives CASSFSQGNSNQPQHF.

The gene calls are TRBV18 and TRBJ2-5, with D tentatively TRBD2 (5 bases). V dropped 2 bases and J dropped 2 bases, with 9 bases sitting between them. The CDR3 consists of 14 residues. CDR1 is KGHSH and CDR2 is LQKENI in the germline V gene. The CDR3 reads CASSPAPGQETQYF. The CDR3 bases are TGTGCCAGCTCACCAGCCCCGGGGCAAGAGACCCAGTACTTC.

The chain carries TRBV7-2 and TRBJ1-3; 7 bases agree with TRBD1. This CDR3 is built from 14 residues. The ends lost 6 bases at V and 8 bases at J; junction bases unmatched: 10. Germline loops: CDR1 SGHTA, CDR2 FQGNSA. The CDR3 loop is CASSKTGADHTIYF. CDR3 nucleotides: TGTGCCAGCAGTAAAACAGGGGCGGATCACACCATATATTTT. Complete variable domain (other parts from reference TRBV7-2 and TRBJ1-3): GAGVSQSPSNKVTEKGKDVELRCDPISGHTALYWYRQSLGQGLEFLIYFQGNSAPDKSGLPSDRFSAERTGGSVSTLTIQRTQQEDSAVYLCASSKTGADHTIYFGEGSWLTVV.

The chain employs TRBV6-1 and TRBJ2-3; 12 bases line up with TRBD1. J lost 4 bases, V lost 7 bases, and 6 bases had no gene match. Per germline, CDR1 MNHNS and CDR2 SASEGT. The CDR3 loop spans 15 amino acids. The CDR3 loop is CASTSGTGGPDTQYF. DNA of the CDR3: TGTGCCAGCACCTCCGGGACAGGGGGCCCAGATACGCAGTATTTT.